The 32 T cell receptor beta chains presented below share a single source sample, sequenced in a study of cytomegalovirus exposure and HLA in healthy donors. PCR involved 60 Vbeta and 13 Jbeta primers. Only in-frame clones appear in the TCRdb table, and some are missing; sequencing was by immunoSEQ multiplex PCR. The table lists about 130,000 clones, around 72% of them singletons. The sample consisted of PBMCs. Receptors originate from a man aged 30-40 years in good health and CMV-seronegative.

This chain links TRBV11-3 with TRBJ2-7, with D tentatively TRBD1 (6 bases). Germline assignment: CDR1 SGHNT and CDR2 YENEEA. The V gene lost 5 bases and the J gene lost 5 bases, with 16 bases spanning the gap. This CDR3 spans 14 amino acids. CDR3 protein: CASSPQDRSHEQYF. CDR3 nucleotides: TGTGCCAGCAGCCCGCAAGACAGGTCCCACGAGCAGTACTTC.

The chain links TRBV27 to TRBJ1-1; possibly TRBD1 for D (5 bases). The CDR3 contains 13 residues. CDR1 and CDR2 (germline): MNHEY, SMNVEV (reference sequence). V lost 5 bases and J 5 bases, leaving 12 bases between the germline ends. In DNA, the CDR3 is TGTGCCAGCAGTCAATTCGCAGGGACTGAAGCTTTCTTT. Its protein product is CASSQFAGTEAFF.

The chain employs TRBV19 and TRBJ2-7, with 10 bases that match TRBD1. After removal of 10 bases from V and 1 base from J, the junction contained 10 bases not matched to a gene. CDR1 is LNHDA and CDR2 is SQIVND in the germline V gene (reference sequence). The CDR3 runs 15 residues. The CDR3 nucleotides read TGTGCCACCAGAGCACCGGGACAGGGGTCCTACGAGCAGTACTTC. Its translation is CATRAPGQGSYEQYF.

This rearrangement joins TRBV4-1 to TRBJ1-1; D not resolved. Germline lookup yields CDR1 MGHRA and CDR2 YSYEKL. The CDR3 sequence is 14 residues long. With 3 bases removed from V and 1 base from J, the gap between germline ends came to 9 bases. CDR3 sequence: CASSHVHQNTEAFF. CDR3 bases: TGCGCCAGCAGCCACGTACACCAGAACACTGAAGCTTTCTTT.

A remark on this clone: Other DNA sequences in the same sample also yield this CDR3. The J gene is TRBJ2-7, the V gene TRBV18, with 9 nucleotides matching TRBD1. The CDR3 length is 14 residues. CDR1 KGHSH and CDR2 LQKENI come from the germline V gene. The V gene end was trimmed by 3 bases and the J gene end by 5 bases; junction bases not matched to a gene: 5. The CDR3 DNA sequence: TGTGCCAGCTCACCGGGTACAGGGGGCGACGAGCAGTACTTC. This sequence encodes CASSPGTGGDEQYF.

In nucleotides, the CDR3 is TGCGCCAGCATCGTTCGGGACATAACCTACGAGCAGTACTTC. Translating it yields CASIVRDITYEQYF. The J gene is TRBJ2-7, the V gene TRBV10-1, with D tentatively TRBD1 (6 bases). This CDR3 is built from 14 residues. Germline lookup yields CDR1 WNHNN and CDR2 SYGVQD (reference sequence). Trimming stripped 7 bases from V and 2 bases from J, with 15 bases between.

This clone appeared a single time. The rearrangement links TRBV6-6 to TRBJ2-5, with 13 bases aligning to TRBD2. Germline loops: CDR1 MNHNY, CDR2 SVGAGI (reference sequence). The V and J ends lost 5 bases and 4 bases, in that order; junction bases with no gene match: 7. The CDR3 sequence is 16 residues long. The CDR3 loop reads CASSTTLAGGRETQYF. The CDR3 DNA sequence: TGTGCCAGCAGTACCACACTAGCGGGGGGGCGAGAGACCCAGTACTTC.

This rearrangement joins TRBV7-9 to TRBJ2-1; 7 nucleotides line up with TRBD2. The germline CDR1 and CDR2 sequences are SEHNR and FQNEAQ (reference sequence). This CDR3 contains 16 residues. The junction had 7 bases not matched to a gene; V was cut back by 1 base and J by 4 bases. The CDR3, as DNA: TGTGCCAGCAGCTTAGGGGGGGGGTATGAATACAATGAGCAGTTCTTC. Amino acids: CASSLGGGYEYNEQFF.

J is TRBJ2-3 and V is TRBV5-4, with TRBD2 identical over 10 bases. The CDR3 sequence is 16 residues long. Germline CDR1 is SGHNT and CDR2 is YYREEE (reference sequence). V was pared by 7 bases and J by 2 bases, with 10 bases of the junction left unmatched. CDR3: CASHRLAGELTDTQYF. The CDR3 bases are TGTGCCAGCCATCGTCTAGCGGGGGAGCTCACAGATACGCAGTATTTT.

This rearrangement joins TRBV28 to TRBJ1-1; TRBD1 aligns across 7 bases. V lost 4 bases and J lost 8; bases outside the gene matches: 7. This CDR3 is 13 amino acids long. Germline assignment: CDR1 MDHEN and CDR2 SYDVKM. CDR3 in amino acids: CASSSHPQGEAFF. In DNA form, the CDR3 reads TGTGCCAGCAGTTCCCACCCACAGGGGGAAGCTTTCTTT.

J is TRBJ2-5 and V is TRBV4-3; D is ambiguous. V was shortened by 2 bases and J by 5 bases, with 9 bases between the two germline ends. The CDR3 contains 13 residues. The germline V gene encodes CDR1 LGHNA and CDR2 YSLEER. The chain's CDR3 is CASSQILRETQYF. The CDR3 bases are TGCGCCAGCAGCCAAATCCTCCGGGAGACCCAGTACTTC.

The chain has TRBV18 and TRBJ2-2; D is unclear. The CDR3 length is 16 residues. V was clipped by 1 base and J by 1 base, with 10 bases between them. Germline V CDR1 and CDR2: KGHSH, LQKENI. The CDR3 reads CASSPRGARNTGELFF. The CDR3, as DNA: TGTGCCAGCTCACCACGCGGAGCAAGGAACACCGGGGAGCTGTTTTTT.

The V call is TRBV5-6, the J call TRBJ2-1, with TRBD1 identical over 12 bases. V lost 4 bases and J lost 2; bases outside the gene matches: 4. The CDR3 extends over 16 amino acids. Germline V gene data show CDR1 as SGHDT and CDR2 as YYEEEE. This CDR3 is CASSTGTGGPYNEQFF. The CDR3 nucleotides read TGTGCCAGCAGCACAGGGACAGGGGGCCCCTACAATGAGCAGTTCTTC.

The chain uses TRBV28 and TRBJ2-5, with 9 bases aligning to TRBD2. The CDR3 covers 14 residues. Germline CDR1 MDHEN, CDR2 SYDVKM. The ends lost 2 bases at V and 2 bases at J; junction bases unmatched: 0. CDR3 coding DNA: TGTGCCAGCAGTTTAGCGGGGGGGCAAGAGACCCAGTACTTC. Amino acid sequence: CASSLAGGQETQYF.

The rearrangement joins TRBV11-3 to TRBJ2-1, with 7 positions matching TRBD1. The junction had 7 bases not matched to a gene; V was cut back by 5 bases and J by 6 bases. Germline CDR1 and CDR2: SGHNT and YENEEA. This CDR3 has 14 amino acids. For the CDR3, the DNA is TGTGCCAGCAGCCTACGGGACAGCTCCAATGAGCAGTTCTTC. This translates into CASSLRDSSNEQFF.

This clone was seen only a few times. CDR3: CASSSNVIAGANEQFF. The CDR3 nucleotides read TGTGCCAGCAGCTCGAACGTAATAGCGGGGGCCAATGAGCAGTTCTTC. The chain uses TRBV5-4 and TRBJ2-1; TRBD2 matches at 9 bases. Germline CDR1 is SGHNT and CDR2 is YYREEE (reference sequence). V lost 3 bases to trimming and J lost 6 bases; unmatched junction nucleotides: 10. The CDR3 runs 16 residues.

The V and J genes are TRBV2 and TRBJ2-7; D is ambiguous. In germline, CDR1 is SNHLY, CDR2 FYNNEI. Trimming cost V 0 bases and J 11 bases, with 17 bases left between them. The CDR3 totals 14 residues. CDR3 region: CASSEALAQAKEYF. CDR3 nucleotides: TGTGCCAGCAGTGAAGCCCTGGCTCAGGCCAAGGAGTACTTC.

The V gene is TRBV4-1, the J gene TRBJ2-2, with unresolved D. The germline gives CDR1 MGHRA, CDR2 YSYEKL. The CDR3 consists of 14 residues. Trimming stripped 2 bases from V and 1 base from J, with 5 bases between. In DNA, the CDR3 is TGCGCCAGCAGCCAACATCAGAACACCGGGGAGCTGTTTTTT. Translating it yields CASSQHQNTGELFF.

This chain joins TRBV2 and TRBJ2-3; TRBD2 matches at 7 bases. The CDR3 extends over 18 amino acids. The ends lost 0 bases at V and 0 bases at J; junction bases unmatched: 9. Germline CDR1 is SNHLY and CDR2 is FYNNEI. CDR3 DNA sequence: TGTGCCAGCAGTGAAGCGGTGTTACTAGCGCGGAGCACAGATACGCAGTATTTT. This sequence encodes CASSEAVLLARSTDTQYF.

The CDR3 here is CASRPLDLSYEQYF. The CDR3 DNA sequence: TGTGCCAGCAGACCCCTAGATCTGTCCTACGAGCAGTACTTC. The chain is built from TRBV6-6 and TRBJ2-5; D is ambiguous. Gene TRBJ2-7 matches the end of the DNA better, so the J call may be wrong. The V gene's germline CDR1 is MNHNY and CDR2 SVGAGI (reference sequence). This CDR3 has 14 residues.

J is TRBJ2-3 and V is TRBV19, with D hard to call. The CDR3 totals 14 residues. The V gene's germline CDR1 is LNHDA and CDR2 SQIVND (reference sequence). V was trimmed by 1 base and J by 3 bases, leaving 8 bases between them. In DNA, the CDR3 is TGTGCCAGTAGTATAGGTGGCAGGACAGATACGCAGTATTTT. Residues: CASSIGGRTDTQYF.

J is TRBJ2-5 and V is TRBV29-1, with 10 nucleotides matching TRBD1. Trimming removed 5 bases from V and 5 bases from J; junction bases left unmatched: 11. The CDR3 has 15 residues. CDR1 and CDR2 from the germline V gene are SQVTM and ANQGSEA. CDR3: CSVKLPDRGFETQYF. For the CDR3, the DNA is TGCAGCGTTAAGCTCCCGGACAGGGGGTTCGAGACCCAGTACTTC. Full variable domain (missing parts from reference TRBV29-1 and TRBJ2-5): SAVISQKPSRDICQRGTSLTIQCQVDSQVTMMFWYRQQPGQSLTLIATANQGSEATYESGFVIDKFPISRPNLTFSTLTVSNMSPEDSSIYLCSVKLPDRGFETQYFGPGTRLLVL.

The chain joins TRBV10-2 to TRBJ1-1; 10 bases line up with TRBD1. The CDR3 covers 13 residues. The ends lost 8 bases at V and 1 base at J; junction bases unmatched: 1. The germline V gene encodes CDR1 WSHSY and CDR2 SAAADI. CDR3 coding DNA: TGCGCCAGCGGACAGGGGGGGAACACTGAAGCTTTCTTT. It encodes CASGQGGNTEAFF.

The chain couples TRBV28 to TRBJ1-1, with D tentatively TRBD1 (5 bases). Between the trimmed V and J ends, which lost 2 bases and 2 bases, there was a span of 15 bases. This CDR3 has 16 amino acids. The V gene's germline CDR1 is MDHEN and CDR2 SYDVKM. The CDR3: CASSLVGLRLNTEAFF. CDR3 coding DNA: TGTGCCAGCAGTTTAGTGGGACTTCGCCTAAACACTGAAGCTTTCTTT.

The chain links TRBV7-9 to TRBJ1-3, with no clear D. The germline V gene encodes CDR1 SEHNR and CDR2 FQNEAQ (reference sequence). The CDR3 length is 16 residues. Deletions cut 4 bases from V and 4 bases from J, with 17 bases between. CDR3 sequence (DNA): TGTGCCAGCAGCTCTAACGACGGGAGATCGGGAAACACCATATATTTT. Amino acids: CASSSNDGRSGNTIYF. The full variable domain, with the rest looked up from reference TRBV7-9 and TRBJ1-3, is DTGVSQNPRHKITKRGQNVTFRCDPISEHNRLYWYRQTLGQGPEFLTYFQNEAQLEKSRLLSDRFSAERPKGSFSTLEIQRTEQGDSAMYLCASSSNDGRSGNTIYFGEGSWLTVV.

The genes are TRBV2 and TRBJ2-2; 9 bases agree with TRBD2. Germline-derived CDR1 and CDR2 are SNHLY and FYNNEI. This CDR3 is built from 16 residues. The V gene end was trimmed by 2 bases and the J gene end by 6 bases; junction bases not matched to a gene: 7. The CDR3, as DNA: TGTGCCAGCAGTGAACCCGGACTAGCGCTGGCCGGGGAGCTGTTTTTT. Its translation is CASSEPGLALAGELFF.

V gene TRBV4-1 combines with J gene TRBJ2-5; 11 bases are a match to TRBD2. Germline V CDR1 and CDR2: MGHRA, YSYEKL. This CDR3 is built from 17 residues. V was pared by 1 base and J by 2 bases, with 6 bases of the junction left unmatched. The CDR3 loop reads CASSQGIAGGPQETQYF. Written as DNA, the CDR3 is TGCGCCAGCAGCCAAGGTATAGCGGGGGGGCCACAAGAGACCCAGTACTTC.

This clone was observed a handful of times. V usage is TRBV9 and J usage is TRBJ1-2; D uncertain. V lost 5 bases to trimming and J lost 7 bases, with 9 bases between them. Germline loops: CDR1 SGDLS, CDR2 YYNGEE. This CDR3 spans 11 amino acids. CDR3 residues: CASRGLAGYTF. In DNA form, the CDR3 reads TGTGCCAGCAGAGGTTTAGCTGGCTACACCTTC.

This clone showed up just a few times. The rearrangement uses TRBV5-1 and TRBJ2-1; tentative D call: TRBD1 (6 bases). Germline V lookup: CDR1 SGHRS, CDR2 YFSETQ. The CDR3 consists of 15 residues. The V and J ends lost 3 bases and 1 base respectively, with 11 bases between them. The CDR3 here is CASSSEGGSYNEQFF. The DNA of the CDR3 is TGCGCCAGCAGCTCCGAAGGGGGATCCTACAATGAGCAGTTCTTC.

The rearrangement links TRBV30 to TRBJ1-1, with TRBD1 as a possible D gene (6 bases). Trimming cost V 2 bases and J 5 bases, with 9 bases left between them. The CDR3 sequence is 12 residues long. Germline V lookup: CDR1 GTSNPN, CDR2 SVGIG (reference sequence). This CDR3 reads CAWSPQGTEAFF. The DNA of the CDR3 is TGTGCCTGGAGTCCCCAGGGGACTGAAGCTTTCTTT.

The rearrangement joins TRBV27 to TRBJ1-1; 7 bases match TRBD1. The CDR3 contains 16 residues. The ends lost 1 base at V and 1 base at J; junction bases unmatched: 6. Germline V CDR1 and CDR2: MNHEY, SMNVEV (reference sequence). The CDR3 DNA follows: TGTGCCAGCAGTTTATTATTTGGGGACAGGAACACTGAAGCTTTCTTT. This translates into CASSLLFGDRNTEAFF.

This clone has a handful of counts. The chain is built from TRBV18 and TRBJ1-4, with 7 positions matching TRBD1. The CDR3 is 17 amino acids. V was pared by 3 bases and J by 2 bases, with 9 bases of the junction left unmatched. CDR1 KGHSH and CDR2 LQKENI come from the germline V gene. CDR3 bases: TGTGCCAGCTCACCGAACCGACAGGGTCGGACTAATGAAAAACTGTTTTTT. This codes for CASSPNRQGRTNEKLFF.